This T cell receptor beta chain comes out of a study of beta chain features in type 1 diabetes. Looking at the study overall: Patient and healthy donor groups were alike in age, gender and cell yields. Examination covered 107,917,701 sorted cells spanning all samples.

The investigators reverse transcribed all of the isolated RNA, so they sequenced expressed TCRB transcripts. This table comes from immunoSEQ multiplex PCR, and its TCRdb copy is limited to in-frame clones, with some not included. The sample has about 700,000 clones, around 15% seen once. This clone has just a few counts. Its antigen is not identified. Donors underwent one heparinised blood draw, roughly 110 mL on average. Staining for CD45RO/CCR7/CD25/CD127/CD95/CD27 allowed sorting of CD4+ naive, central memory, regulatory and stem cell-like memory cells. Study-wide results and limits: In every one of the four CD4+ subsets, TCRB CDR3s were moderately but significantly shorter in Type 1 diabetes patients.

Per the germline V gene, CDR1 is SEHNR and CDR2 is FQNEAQ (reference sequence). The junction had 11 bases not matched to a gene; V was cut back by 1 base and J by 9 bases. CDR3 length: 16 residues. This receptor was obtained from a man between 18 and 35 years old with type 1 diabetes. Sample: naive CD4+ T cells from blood. The chain joins TRBV7-9 to TRBJ2-1; 8 bases align to TRBD1. The CDR3 DNA reads TGTGCCAGCAGCTTAGATGGCCAGGGGGCTCGTCTTGAGCAGTTCTTC. Translation gives CASSLDGQGARLEQFF.